One T cell receptor (beta chain) is described in this entry. This record comes from a study of technical replicates of blood from a few donors. The CDR3 extends over 16 amino acids. The ends were cut back, 4 bases at V and 4 bases at J, with 17 bases in the middle. Germline CDR1 is LNHDA and CDR2 is SQIVND (reference sequence). Assay: immunoSEQ multiplex PCR; the TCRdb copy retains only in-frame clones and omits some. Here the sample spans tens of thousands of clones, roughly 86% being singletons. This sequence was found in a human donor in good health. Some clones in this sample may be carry-over from other donors' samples. Material for sequencing was PBMCs. This chain links TRBV19 with TRBJ1-3; a weak D match, TRBD1 (6 bases). The chain's CDR3 is CASSTRGHPSGNTIYF. The CDR3 nucleotides are TGTGCCAGTAGTACTCGGGGACACCCTTCAGGAAACACCATATATTTT. The full variable domain, in which reference TRBV19 and TRBJ1-3 provide the parts outside the CDR3, is DGGITQSPKYLFRKEGQNVTLSCEQNLNHDAMYWYRQDPGQGLRLIYYSQIVNDFQKGDIAEGYSVSREKKESFPLTVTSAQKNPTAFYLCASSTRGHPSGNTIYFGEGSWLTVV.